The 5 T cell receptor beta chains below were found in one sample sequenced in a study of PD-1 blockade in classical Hodgkin lymphoma. Some clones are missing from TCRdb's copy, which holds only in-frame ones; the method was immunoSEQ multiplex PCR. This sample has approximately 98,000 clones; nearly 90% occur once, and the top ten carry nearly 20%. Every patient experienced relapse after autologous stem cell transplantation, and brentuximab vedotin exposure varied. The input for sequencing was peripheral blood mononuclear cells (PBMCs), taken before the second cycle of nivolumab. The source is a human donor with classical Hodgkin lymphoma.

This chain joins TRBV5-1 and TRBJ2-3; D is tentatively TRBD1 or TRBD2 (5 bases each). Trimming shortened V by 0 bases and J by 8 bases, and 28 bases separated the two germline ends. The CDR3 is made up of 19 amino acids. CDR1 and CDR2 (germline): SGHRS, YFSETQ. DNA of the CDR3: TGCGCCAGCAGCTTGGCTGATTTTAATGGGGTCTTCGGGGCGGGTACGCAGTATTTT. Its translation is CASSLADFNGVFGAGTQYF.

The chain carries TRBV19 and TRBJ2-7, with 9 bases identical to TRBD2. J gave up 3 bases and V 3 bases, and 15 bases lay outside the gene matches. The germline V gene encodes CDR1 LNHDA and CDR2 SQIVND (reference sequence). The CDR3 consists of 18 residues. The CDR3 nucleotides read TGTGCCAGTAGTATCGCTCACCTCCCGGGTAGCGGGAGCTACGAGCAGTACTTC. The encoded protein is CASSIAHLPGSGSYEQYF.

The count of this clone is one. The CDR3 bases are TGTGCCAGCACCAAGGACATTAGTCGCTACGAGCAGTACTTC. Translated, it gives CASTKDISRYEQYF. The genes are TRBV7-2 and TRBJ2-7; a possible D gene is TRBD1 (5 bases). Germline CDR1 SGHTA, CDR2 FQGNSA. V was trimmed by 7 bases and J by 3 bases, leaving 16 bases between them. The CDR3 extends over 14 amino acids.

The chain uses TRBV27 and TRBJ2-3; possible D gene TRBD2, 5 bases. Trimming shortened V by 6 bases and J by 4 bases, and 14 bases separated the two germline ends. Germline V gene data show CDR1 as MNHEY and CDR2 as SMNVEV (reference sequence). This CDR3 region has 14 residues. The CDR3: CASSTALDPDTQYF. In DNA form, the CDR3 reads TGTGCCAGCAGCACTGCACTAGACCCAGATACGCAGTATTTT.

This clone is a singleton in its sample. This chain uses TRBV7-9 with TRBJ2-7, with 8 bases identical to TRBD1. V shed 1 base and J 5 bases; nucleotides not matched to a gene: 4. The CDR3 is 14 amino acids. In germline, CDR1 is SEHNR, CDR2 FQNEAQ (reference sequence). CDR3 sequence: CASSLGQGADEQYF. CDR3 DNA sequence: TGTGCCAGCAGCTTAGGTCAGGGGGCAGACGAGCAGTACTTC.